This T cell receptor beta chain was documented in a study of blood T cell repertoires in COVID-19. For the study at large: Whether acute or convalescent, the COVID-19 samples came from the United States, Italy and Spain. The analysed material was cDNA or gDNA that came from T cells, B-cell-depleted T cells, or PBMCs.

Per the original data handling: Reference gene primer amplification gave nucleated cell count estimates. Some clones are missing from TCRdb's copy, which holds only in-frame ones; the method was immunoSEQ multiplex PCR. The V and J calls and the clone size are those of that table, but D and trimming were determined from the DNA. The sample holds around 450,000 clones; about 89% are singletons and the top ten take over 4%. The CDR3 length is 16 residues. V shed 2 bases, J shed 6 bases, and the junction held 10 bases outside the gene matches. Germline CDR1 SGHTA, CDR2 FQGTGA. This clone showed up just a few times.

The source material was peripheral blood. The sequence was obtained from a woman in her 30s with acute or convalescent COVID-19. The rearrangement joins TRBV7-3 to TRBJ2-3, with 8 bases aligning to TRBD2. The CDR3 coding sequence is TGTGCCAGCAGCTTATTACCGGGGGGGCGGTCGGATACGCAGTATTTT. Translating it yields CASSLLPGGRSDTQYF.